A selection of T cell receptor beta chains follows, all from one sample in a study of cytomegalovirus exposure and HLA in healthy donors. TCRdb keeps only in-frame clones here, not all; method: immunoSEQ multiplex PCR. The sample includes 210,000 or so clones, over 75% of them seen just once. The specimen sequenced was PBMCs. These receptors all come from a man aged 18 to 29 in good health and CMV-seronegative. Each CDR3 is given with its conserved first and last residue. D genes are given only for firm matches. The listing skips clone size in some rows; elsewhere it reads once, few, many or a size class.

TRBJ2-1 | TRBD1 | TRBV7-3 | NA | CASSPGQGLRNEQFF | TGTGCCAGCAGCCCGGGACAGGGGCTTCGGAATGAGCAGTTCTTC
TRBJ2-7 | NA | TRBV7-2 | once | CASSSQASYEQYF | TGTGCCAGCAGCTCTCAGGCGTCCTACGAGCAGTACTTC
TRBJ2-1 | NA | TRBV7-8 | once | CASSLQGQGRFNEQFF | TGTGCCAGCAGCTTACAGGGGCAGGGCCGATTTAATGAGCAGTTCTTC
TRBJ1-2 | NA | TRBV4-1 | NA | CASSQGGEVAF | TGCGCCAGCAGCCAAGGGGGGGAAGTCGCCTTC
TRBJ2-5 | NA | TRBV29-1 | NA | CSVEGGAGKKETQYF | TGCAGCGTTGAAGGTGGGGCAGGTAAAAAAGAGACCCAGTACTTC
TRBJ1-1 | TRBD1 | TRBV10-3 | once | CAISDAGQGNTEAFF | TGTGCCATCAGTGACGCGGGACAGGGCAACACTGAAGCTTTCTTT
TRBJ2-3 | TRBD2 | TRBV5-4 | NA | CASSVGGGTSTDTQYF | TGTGCCAGCAGTGTGGGCGGGGGAACTAGCACAGATACGCAGTATTTT
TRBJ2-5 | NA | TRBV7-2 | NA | CASSPRVRETQYF | TGTGCCAGCAGCCCCAGGGTACGAGAGACCCAGTACTTC
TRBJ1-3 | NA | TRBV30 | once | CAWSDSPSGNTIYF | TGTGCCTGGAGTGACAGTCCCTCTGGAAACACCATATATTTT
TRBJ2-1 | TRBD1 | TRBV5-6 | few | CASSLLGQGAYNEQFF | TGTGCCAGCAGCTTGTTGGGACAGGGGGCGTACAATGAGCAGTTCTTC
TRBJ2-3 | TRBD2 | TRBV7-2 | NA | CASSLEPAGGVDTQYF | TGTGCCAGCAGCTTAGAGCCCGCGGGAGGGGTGGATACGCAGTATTTT
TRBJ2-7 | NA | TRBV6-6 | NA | CASSLRDGDTQYF | TGTGCCAGCAGTCTCCGGGATGGGGACACGCAGTACTTC
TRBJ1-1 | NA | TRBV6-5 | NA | CASSYAVGTEAFF | TGTGCCAGCAGTTACGCGGTTGGGACTGAAGCTTTCTTT
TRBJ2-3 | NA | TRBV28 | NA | CASKTGDTSTDTQYF | TGTGCCAGCAAAACAGGTGATACTAGCACAGATACGCAGTATTTT
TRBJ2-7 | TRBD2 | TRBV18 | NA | CASSPWGAVIAGLSSYEQYF | TGTGCCAGCTCACCATGGGGGGCCGTTATAGCGGGGTTGTCCTCCTACGAGCAGTACTTC
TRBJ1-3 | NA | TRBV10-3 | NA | CAISVQGNTIYF | TGTGCCATCAGTGTGCAGGGGAACACCATATATTTT
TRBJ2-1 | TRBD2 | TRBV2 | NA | CASRGIAGAVNEQFF | TGTGCCAGCAGAGGTATAGCGGGAGCGGTCAATGAGCAGTTCTTC
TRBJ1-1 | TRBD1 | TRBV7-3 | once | CASKSTGAMNTEAFF | TGTGCCAGCAAATCGACAGGGGCCATGAACACTGAAGCTTTCTTT
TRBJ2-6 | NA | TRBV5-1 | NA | CASSSSTGANVPTF | TGCGCCAGCAGTTCAAGTACTGGGGCCAACGTCCCGACTTTC
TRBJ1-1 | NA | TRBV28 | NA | CASSLTGSTEAFF | TGTGCCAGCAGTTTAACGGGGTCCACTGAAGCTTTCTTT
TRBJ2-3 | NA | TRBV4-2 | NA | CASSQDVRSAGDDTQYF | TGTGCCAGCAGCCAAGATGTCCGATCAGCGGGTGACGATACGCAGTATTTT
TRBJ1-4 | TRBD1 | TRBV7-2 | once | CASSIRQGREKLFF | TGTGCCAGCAGCATTAGACAGGGCCGTGAAAAACTGTTTTTT
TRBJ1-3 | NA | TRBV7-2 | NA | CASSLDTGHLSGNTIYF | TGTGCCAGCAGCTTAGATACGGGACACCTCTCTGGAAACACCATATATTTT
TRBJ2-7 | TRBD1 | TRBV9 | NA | CASSTSGTGGTEQYF | TGTGCCAGCAGCACCTCCGGGACAGGGGGCACCGAGCAGTACTTC
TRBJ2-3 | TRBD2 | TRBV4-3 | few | CASSQDPFSGSGTDTQYF | TGCGCCAGCAGCCAAGATCCCTTTAGCGGGAGCGGCACAGATACGCAGTATTTT
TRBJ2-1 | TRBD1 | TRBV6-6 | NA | CASSGTGGNYNEQFF | TGTGCCAGCAGTGGGACAGGGGGCAACTACAATGAGCAGTTCTTC
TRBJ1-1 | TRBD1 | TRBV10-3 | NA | CAISESGHRGQNTEAFF | TGTGCCATCAGTGAGTCGGGCCACAGGGGCCAGAACACTGAAGCTTTCTTT
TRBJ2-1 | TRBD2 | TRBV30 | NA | CAWSGVAGGGEQFF | TGTGCCTGGAGTGGGGTAGCGGGGGGGGGTGAGCAGTTCTTC
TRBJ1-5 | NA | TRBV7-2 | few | CASSRQRNQPQHF | TGTGCCAGCAGCCGACAGCGCAATCAGCCCCAGCATTTT
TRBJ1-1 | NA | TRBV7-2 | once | CASSPFRGNTEAFF | TGTGCCAGCAGCCCTTTTCGCGGGAACACTGAAGCTTTCTTT
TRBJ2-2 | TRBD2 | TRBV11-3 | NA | CASSLDGASGRNTGELFF | TGTGCCAGCAGCTTAGATGGTGCTAGCGGGAGAAACACCGGGGAGCTGTTTTTT
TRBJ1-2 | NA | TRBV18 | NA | CASSSLGLINYGYTF | TGTGCCAGCTCTTCTCTGGGCCTGATTAACTATGGCTACACCTTC
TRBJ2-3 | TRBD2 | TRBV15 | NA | CATSRGRGGTDTQYF | TGTGCCACCAGCAGGGGCCGGGGGGGCACAGATACGCAGTATTTT
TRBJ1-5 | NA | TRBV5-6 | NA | CASSLGGHQPLKPQHF | TGTGCCAGCAGCTTGGGGGGGCACCAACCTTTGAAGCCCCAGCATTTT
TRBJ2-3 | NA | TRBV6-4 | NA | CASSQASGGGTQYF | TGTGCCAGCAGTCAAGCCTCTGGGGGAGGTACGCAGTATTTT